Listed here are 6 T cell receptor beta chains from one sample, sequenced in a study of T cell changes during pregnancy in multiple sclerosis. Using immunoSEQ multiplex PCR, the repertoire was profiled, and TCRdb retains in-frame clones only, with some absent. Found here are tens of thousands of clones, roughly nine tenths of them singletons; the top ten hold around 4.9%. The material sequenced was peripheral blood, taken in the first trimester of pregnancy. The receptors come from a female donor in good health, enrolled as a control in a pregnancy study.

The CDR3 DNA is TGTGCCAGCAGCGTAGCTACAGCCATGAACACTGAAGCTTTCTTT. Translated, it gives CASSVATAMNTEAFF. J is TRBJ1-1 and V is TRBV9, with D unclear. The CDR3 consists of 15 residues. V was cut by 0 bases and J by 0 bases, with 9 bases left in between. Per germline, CDR1 SGDLS and CDR2 YYNGEE.

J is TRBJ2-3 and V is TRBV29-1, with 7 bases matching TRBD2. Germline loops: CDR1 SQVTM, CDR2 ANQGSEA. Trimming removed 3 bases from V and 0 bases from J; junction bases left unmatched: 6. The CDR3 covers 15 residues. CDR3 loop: CSVEGTSVSTDTQYF. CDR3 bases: TGCAGCGTTGAGGGCACTAGCGTCAGCACAGATACGCAGTATTTT.

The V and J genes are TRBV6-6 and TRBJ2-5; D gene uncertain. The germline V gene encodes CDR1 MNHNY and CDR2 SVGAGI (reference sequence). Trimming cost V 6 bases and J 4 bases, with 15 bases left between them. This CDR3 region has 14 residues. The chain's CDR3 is CASRPTGLRETQYF. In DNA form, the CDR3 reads TGTGCCAGCAGGCCCACCGGGTTAAGAGAGACCCAGTACTTC.

CDR3 region: CAWSNRDRGNNSPLHF. The CDR3 DNA reads TGTGCCTGGAGTAACCGGGACAGGGGGAACAATTCACCCCTCCACTTT. This sequence joins TRBV30 and TRBJ1-6, with 11 bases matching TRBD1. CDR1 and CDR2 (germline): GTSNPN, SVGIG (reference sequence). V lost 2 bases and J lost 7; bases outside the gene matches: 7. The CDR3 length is 16 residues. Full variable domain (missing parts from reference TRBV30 and TRBJ1-6): SQTIHQWPATLVQPVGSPLSLECTVEGTSNPNLYWYRQAAGRGLQLLFYSVGIGQISSEVPQNLSASRPQDRQFILSSKKLLLSDSGFYLCAWSNRDRGNNSPLHFGNGTRLTVT.

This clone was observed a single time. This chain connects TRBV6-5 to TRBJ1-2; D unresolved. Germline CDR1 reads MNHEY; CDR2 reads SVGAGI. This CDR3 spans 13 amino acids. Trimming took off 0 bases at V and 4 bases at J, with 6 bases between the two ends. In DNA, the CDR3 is TGTGCCAGCAGTTACTCGCCAGGCTATGGCTACACCTTC. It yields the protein CASSYSPGYGYTF.

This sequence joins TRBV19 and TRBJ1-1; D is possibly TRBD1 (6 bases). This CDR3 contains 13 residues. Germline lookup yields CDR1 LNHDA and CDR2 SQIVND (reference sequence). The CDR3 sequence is CAVGQGQNTEAFF. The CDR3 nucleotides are TGTGCTGTAGGCCAGGGGCAGAACACTGAAGCTTTCTTT.